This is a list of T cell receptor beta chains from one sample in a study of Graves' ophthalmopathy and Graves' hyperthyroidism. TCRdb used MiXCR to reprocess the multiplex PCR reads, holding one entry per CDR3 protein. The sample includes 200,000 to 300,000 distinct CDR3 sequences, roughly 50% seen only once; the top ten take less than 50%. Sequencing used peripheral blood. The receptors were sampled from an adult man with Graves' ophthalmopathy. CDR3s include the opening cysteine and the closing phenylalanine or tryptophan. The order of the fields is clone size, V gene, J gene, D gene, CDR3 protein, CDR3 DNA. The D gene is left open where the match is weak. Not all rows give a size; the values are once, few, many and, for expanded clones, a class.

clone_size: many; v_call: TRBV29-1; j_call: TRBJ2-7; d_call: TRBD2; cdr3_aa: CSVAVAGGFYEQYF; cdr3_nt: TGCAGCGTTGCGGTAGCGGGTGGCTTCTACGAGCAGTACTTC
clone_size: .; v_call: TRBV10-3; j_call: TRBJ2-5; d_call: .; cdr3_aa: CASKDRRVEETQYF; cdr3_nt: TGTGCCAGTAAGGACAGGAGGGTTGAAGAGACCCAGTACTTC
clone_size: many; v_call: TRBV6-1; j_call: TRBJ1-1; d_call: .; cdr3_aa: CASSERPQGLNTEAFF; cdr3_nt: TGTGCCAGCAGTGAGCGGCCACAGGGTTTGAACACTGAAGCTTTCTTT
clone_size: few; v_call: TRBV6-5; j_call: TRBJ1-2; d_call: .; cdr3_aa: CASTPGANYGYTF; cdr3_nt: TGTGCCAGCACTCCAGGGGCTAACTATGGCTACACCTTC
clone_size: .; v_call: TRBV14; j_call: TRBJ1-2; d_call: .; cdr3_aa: CASSHHREIAYGYTF; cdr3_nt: TGTGCCAGCAGCCACCACAGGGAAATTGCCTATGGCTACACCTTC
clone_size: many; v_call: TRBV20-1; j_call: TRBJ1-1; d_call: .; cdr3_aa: CSARVPVNTEAFF; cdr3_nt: TGCAGTGCTAGAGTCCCGGTGAACACTGAAGCTTTCTTT
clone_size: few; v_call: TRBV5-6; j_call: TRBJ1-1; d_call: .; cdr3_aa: CASSVYRVAEAFF; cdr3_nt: TGTGCCAGCAGCGTTTACAGGGTCGCTGAAGCTTTCTTT
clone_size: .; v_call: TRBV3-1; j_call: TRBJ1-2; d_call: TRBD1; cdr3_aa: CASSQRQGSHYGYTF; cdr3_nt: TGTGCCAGCAGCCAAAGACAGGGCTCCCACTATGGCTACACCTTC
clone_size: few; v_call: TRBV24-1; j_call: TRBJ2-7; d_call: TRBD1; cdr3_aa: CATGARDRGRFEQYF; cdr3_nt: TGTGCCACCGGTGCCCGGGACAGGGGGCGGTTCGAGCAGTACTTC
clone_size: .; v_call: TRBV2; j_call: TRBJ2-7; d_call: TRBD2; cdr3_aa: CAHRGDGTYEQYF; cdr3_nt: TGTGCGCATCGGGGGGACGGCACCTACGAGCAGTACTTC
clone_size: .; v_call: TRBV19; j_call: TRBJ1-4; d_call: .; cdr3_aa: CASSMRASEKLFF; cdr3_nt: TGTGCCAGTAGTATGAGGGCCAGTGAAAAACTGTTTTTT
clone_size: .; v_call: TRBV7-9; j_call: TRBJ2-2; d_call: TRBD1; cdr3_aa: CASSLAAPGQAIGELFF; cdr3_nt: TGTGCCAGCAGCCTAGCCGCCCCGGGACAGGCCATCGGGGAGCTGTTTTTT
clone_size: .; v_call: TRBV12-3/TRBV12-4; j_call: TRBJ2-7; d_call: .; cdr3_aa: CASSLLARWDSSYEQYF; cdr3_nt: TGTGCCAGCAGCTTGCTAGCGAGGTGGGACTCCTCCTACGAGCAGTACTTC
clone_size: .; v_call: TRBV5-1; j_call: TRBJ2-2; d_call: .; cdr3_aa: CASSLEGVTGELFF; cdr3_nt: TGCGCCAGCAGCTTGGAGGGAGTCACCGGGGAGCTGTTTTTT
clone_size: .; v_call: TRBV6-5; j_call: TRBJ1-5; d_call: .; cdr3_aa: CASRDYSNQPQHF; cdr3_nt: TGTGCCAGCAGGGACTATAGCAATCAGCCCCAGCATTTT
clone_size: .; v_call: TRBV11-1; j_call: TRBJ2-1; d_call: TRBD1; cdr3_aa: CASSADRGREQFF; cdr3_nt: TGTGCCAGCAGCGCCGACAGGGGAAGGGAGCAGTTCTTC
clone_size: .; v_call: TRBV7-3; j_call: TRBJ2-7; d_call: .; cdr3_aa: CASSLVQEQYF; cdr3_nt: TGTGCCAGCAGCTTGGTACAAGAGCAGTACTTC
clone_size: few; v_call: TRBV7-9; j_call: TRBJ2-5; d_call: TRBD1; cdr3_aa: CASSLGQGVFGETQYF; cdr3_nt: TGTGCCAGCAGCCTAGGACAGGGCGTATTTGGAGAGACCCAGTACTTC
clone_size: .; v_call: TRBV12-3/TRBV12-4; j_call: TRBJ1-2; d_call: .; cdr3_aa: CASSLVHVGWNYGYTF; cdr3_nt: TGTGCCAGCAGTTTAGTCCACGTAGGGTGGAACTATGGCTACACCTTC
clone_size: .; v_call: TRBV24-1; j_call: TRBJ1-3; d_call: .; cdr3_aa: CATRNRVSSGNTIYF; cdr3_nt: TGTGCCACCAGGAACAGGGTTTCTTCGGGAAACACCATATATTTT
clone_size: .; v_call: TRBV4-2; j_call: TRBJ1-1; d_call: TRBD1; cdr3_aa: CASSPGKQGVPEAFF; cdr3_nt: TGTGCCAGCAGCCCGGGGAAACAGGGGGTACCTGAAGCTTTCTTT
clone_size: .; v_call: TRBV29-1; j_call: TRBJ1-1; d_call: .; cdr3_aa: CSVGSRVENTEAFF; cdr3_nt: TGCAGCGTTGGGAGTCGGGTTGAAAACACTGAAGCTTTCTTT
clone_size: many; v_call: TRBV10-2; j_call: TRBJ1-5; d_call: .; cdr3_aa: CASSESGRYSNQPQHF; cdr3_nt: TGCGCCAGCAGTGAGTCGGGGAGGTATAGCAATCAGCCCCAGCATTTT
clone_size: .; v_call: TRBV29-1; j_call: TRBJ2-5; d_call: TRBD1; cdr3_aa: CSADRGRETQYF; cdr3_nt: TGCAGCGCCGACAGGGGGCGGGAGACCCAGTACTTC
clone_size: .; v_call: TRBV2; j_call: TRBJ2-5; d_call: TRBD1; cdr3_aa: CASRLGTGGTETQYF; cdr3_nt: TGCGCCAGCAGGCTCGGGACAGGGGGCACAGAGACCCAGTACTTC
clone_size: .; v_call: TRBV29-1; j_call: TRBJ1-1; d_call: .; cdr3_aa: CSVEKGFGEAFF; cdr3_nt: TGCAGCGTTGAGAAAGGGTTCGGGGAAGCTTTCTTT
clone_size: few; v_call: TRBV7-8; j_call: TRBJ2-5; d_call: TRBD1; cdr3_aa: CASSSSTLGQGETQYF; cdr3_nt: TGTGCCAGCAGCTCCTCAACACTCGGACAGGGAGAGACCCAGTACTTC
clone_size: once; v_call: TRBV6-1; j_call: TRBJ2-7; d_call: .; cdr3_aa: CASSESGIYEQYF; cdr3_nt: TGTGCCAGCAGTGAAAGTGGGATCTACGAGCAGTACTTC
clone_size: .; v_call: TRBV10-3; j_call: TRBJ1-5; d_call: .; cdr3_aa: CAISPGGDMSQPQHF; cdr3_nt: TGCGCCATCAGCCCTGGGGGGGATATGAGTCAGCCCCAGCATTTT
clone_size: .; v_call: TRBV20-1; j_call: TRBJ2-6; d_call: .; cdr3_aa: CSARTNEGANVLTF; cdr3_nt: TGCAGTGCTAGAACTAATGAAGGGGCCAACGTCCTGACTTTC
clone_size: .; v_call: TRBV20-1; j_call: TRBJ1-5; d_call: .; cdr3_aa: CSASYTGSQPQHF; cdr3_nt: TGCAGTGCTAGTTACACAGGGTCCCAGCCCCAGCATTTT
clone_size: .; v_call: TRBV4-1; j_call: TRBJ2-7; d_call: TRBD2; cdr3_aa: CASSPLGAGGPSYEQYF; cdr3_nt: TGCGCCAGCAGCCCACTGGGTGCGGGAGGGCCGTCCTACGAGCAGTACTTC
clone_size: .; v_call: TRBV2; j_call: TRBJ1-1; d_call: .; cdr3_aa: CASSLSSRPVTEAFF; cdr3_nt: TGTGCCAGCAGTTTATCTTCCAGGCCAGTCACTGAAGCTTTCTTT
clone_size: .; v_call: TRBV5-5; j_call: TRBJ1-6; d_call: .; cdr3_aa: CASSLGNTGLSPLHF; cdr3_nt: TGTGCCAGCAGCTTGGGTAATACGGGACTCTCACCCCTCCACTTT
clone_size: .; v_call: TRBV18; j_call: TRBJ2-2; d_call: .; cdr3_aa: CASSPIQDNTGELFF; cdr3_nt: TGTGCCAGCTCACCAATACAGGATAACACCGGGGAGCTGTTTTTT
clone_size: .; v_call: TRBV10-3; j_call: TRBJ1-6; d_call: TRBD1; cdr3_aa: CASSQDRGRGALHF; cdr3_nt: TGTGCCAGCAGTCAAGACAGGGGGCGCGGAGCCCTCCACTTT
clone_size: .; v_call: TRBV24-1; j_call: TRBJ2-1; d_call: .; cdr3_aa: CATSDPSGFYNEQFF; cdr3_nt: TGTGCCACCAGTGACCCGAGCGGGTTCTACAATGAGCAGTTCTTC
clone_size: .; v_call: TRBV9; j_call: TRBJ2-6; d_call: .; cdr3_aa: CASSARTGANVLTF; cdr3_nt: TGTGCCAGCAGCGCAAGGACAGGGGCCAACGTCCTGACTTTC
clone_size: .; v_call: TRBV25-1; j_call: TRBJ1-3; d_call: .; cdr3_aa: CASSEQGGRGNTIYF; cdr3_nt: TGTGCCAGCAGTGAACAAGGGGGGCGCGGGAACACCATATATTTT
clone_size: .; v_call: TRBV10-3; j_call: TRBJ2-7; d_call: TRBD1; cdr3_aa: CASAPGQASYEQYF; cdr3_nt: TGTGCCAGTGCGCCGGGACAGGCCTCCTACGAGCAGTACTTC
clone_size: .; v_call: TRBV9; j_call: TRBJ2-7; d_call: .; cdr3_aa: CASSVGVASSYEQYF; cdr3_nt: TGTGCCAGCAGCGTAGGGGTTGCGAGCTCCTACGAGCAGTACTTC
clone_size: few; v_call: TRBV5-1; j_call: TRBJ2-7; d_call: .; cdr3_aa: CASSGERVADYEQYF; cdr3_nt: TGCGCCAGCAGCGGGGAAAGGGTGGCCGACTACGAGCAGTACTTC
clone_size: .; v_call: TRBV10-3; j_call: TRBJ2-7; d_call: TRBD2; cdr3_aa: CAIRETSGSWREQYF; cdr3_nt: TGTGCCATCCGAGAGACTAGCGGGAGTTGGCGGGAGCAGTACTTC
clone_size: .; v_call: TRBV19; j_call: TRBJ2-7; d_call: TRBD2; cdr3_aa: CASRTSGSSYEQYF; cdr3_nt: TGTGCCAGTAGGACTAGCGGGAGCTCCTACGAGCAGTACTTC
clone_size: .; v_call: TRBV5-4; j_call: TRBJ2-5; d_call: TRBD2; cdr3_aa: CASSRPESGGARGETQYF; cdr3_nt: TGTGCCAGCAGCAGACCAGAGAGCGGGGGGGCCCGGGGAGAGACCCAGTACTTC
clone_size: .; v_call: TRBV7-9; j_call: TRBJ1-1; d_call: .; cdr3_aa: CASSYLPGLANTEAFF; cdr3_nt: TGTGCCAGCAGCTACCTCCCGGGACTAGCGAACACTGAAGCTTTCTTT
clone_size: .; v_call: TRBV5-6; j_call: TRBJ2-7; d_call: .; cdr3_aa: CASSSRPGHRSYEQYF; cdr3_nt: TGTGCCAGCAGCAGCCGGCCGGGACACCGTTCTTACGAGCAGTACTTC
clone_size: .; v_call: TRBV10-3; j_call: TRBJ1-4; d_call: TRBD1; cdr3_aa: CASSQGPTGNEKLFF; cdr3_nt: TGTGCCAGCAGCCAAGGTCCGACAGGGAATGAAAAACTGTTTTTT
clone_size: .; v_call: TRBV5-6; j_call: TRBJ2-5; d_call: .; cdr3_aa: CASSLWDLQETQYF; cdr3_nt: TGTGCCAGCAGCTTGTGGGACCTCCAAGAGACCCAGTACTTC
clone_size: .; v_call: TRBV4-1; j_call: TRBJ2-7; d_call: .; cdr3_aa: CASSQEAPYEQYF; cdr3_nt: TGTGCCAGCAGCCAAGAGGCCCCCTACGAGCAGTACTTC
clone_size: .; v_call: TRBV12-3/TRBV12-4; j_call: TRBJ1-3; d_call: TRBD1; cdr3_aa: CGSSRPGTGGTNTIYF; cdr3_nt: TGTGGCAGCAGCCGCCCTGGGACAGGGGGCACAAACACCATATATTTT
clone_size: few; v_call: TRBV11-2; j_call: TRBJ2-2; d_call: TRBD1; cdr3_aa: CASSARQGIGELFF; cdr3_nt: TGTGCCAGCAGCGCTCGACAGGGCATCGGGGAGCTGTTTTTT